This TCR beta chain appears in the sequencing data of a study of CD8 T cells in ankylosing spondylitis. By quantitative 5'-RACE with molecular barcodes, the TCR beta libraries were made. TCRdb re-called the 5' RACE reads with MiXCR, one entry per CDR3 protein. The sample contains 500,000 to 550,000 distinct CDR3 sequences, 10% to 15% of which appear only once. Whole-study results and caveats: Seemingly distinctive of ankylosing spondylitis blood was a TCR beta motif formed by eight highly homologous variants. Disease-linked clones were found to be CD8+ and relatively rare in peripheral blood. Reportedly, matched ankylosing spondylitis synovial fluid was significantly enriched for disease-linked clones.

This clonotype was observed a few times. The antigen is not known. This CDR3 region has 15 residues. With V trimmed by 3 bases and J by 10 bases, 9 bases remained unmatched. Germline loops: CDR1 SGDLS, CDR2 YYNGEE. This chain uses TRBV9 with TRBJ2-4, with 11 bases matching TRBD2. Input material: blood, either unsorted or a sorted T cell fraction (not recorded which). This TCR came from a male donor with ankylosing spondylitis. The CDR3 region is CASSASGTSGQIQYF. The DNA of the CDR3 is TGTGCCAGCAGCGCCTCCGGGACTAGCGGACAGATTCAGTACTTC.